The 25 T cell receptor beta chains below all came from one sample that was sequenced in a study of T-cell memory formation after mild COVID-19. One entry per CDR3 protein, called by TCRdb with MiXCR from the 5' RACE reads. The sample includes approximately 570,000 distinct CDR3 sequences, more than 15% of them seen just once. Source material: PBMCs or a T cell subset sorted from them (not recorded which). These TCRs come from an adult woman who had mild COVID-19 (a few samples of this study predate the infection). Cell type and time point are not known.

This clonotype turned up a few times. The chain carries TRBV6-5 and TRBJ2-1; 11 bases agree with TRBD1. The V gene's germline CDR1 is MNHEY and CDR2 SVGAGI. The CDR3 is made up of 16 amino acids. V lost 6 bases and J lost 7; bases outside the gene matches: 11. The DNA of the CDR3 is TGTGCCAGCAGAGCCCAAGGACAGGGGGCATGGAATGAGCAGTTCTTC. Amino acid sequence: CASRAQGQGAWNEQFF.

The gene calls are TRBV29-1 and TRBJ1-2; 10 positions match TRBD1. Germline values: CDR1 SQVTM, CDR2 ANQGSEA. Trimming cost V 6 bases and J 2 bases; bases outside gene matches: 3. The CDR3 consists of 13 residues. The CDR3 loop is CSVTGQGNYGYTF. The CDR3 nucleotides are TGCAGCGTGACGGGACAGGGGAACTATGGCTACACCTTC.

This chain links TRBV12-3 or TRBV12-4 with TRBJ2-5; 8 nucleotides align to TRBD2. The V and J ends lost 6 bases and 5 bases, in that order; junction bases with no gene match: 11. The CDR3 has 15 residues. Here the CDR3 DNA reads TGTGCCAGCAGGTGGGGCGGGGGGCTTATGGAGACCCAGTACTTC. Translated: CASRWGGGLMETQYF.

The rearrangement joins TRBV9 to TRBJ1-6; 8 nucleotides line up with TRBD1. Trimming at V came to 7 bases and at J to 11 bases, leaving 8 bases not matched to a gene. The CDR3 has 13 amino acids. Germline loops: CDR1 SGDLS, CDR2 YYNGEE. Here the CDR3 reads CASGQGARAPLHF. CDR3 in DNA: TGTGCCAGCGGTCAGGGGGCCAGGGCACCCCTCCACTTT.

This clonotype was counted only a few times. The CDR3 DNA reads TGTGCCAGCAGCCACCGAATCGAGACAGGGTTGATGAACACTGAAGCTTTCTTT. Its protein is CASSHRIETGLMNTEAFF. The chain combines TRBV27 with TRBJ1-1, with 7 bases identical to TRBD1. V was clipped by 6 bases and J by 0 bases; unmatched bases: 16. The CDR3 is 18 amino acids. Germline V gene sequence: CDR1 MNHEY, CDR2 SMNVEV (reference sequence).

This clonotype came up many times. The chain joins TRBV6-1 to TRBJ2-1, with D hard to call. Germline CDR1 and CDR2: MNHNS and SASEGT. The germline V and J ends were trimmed by 1 base and 8 bases, with 15 bases remaining between them. This CDR3 is built from 15 residues. This CDR3 reads CASSEVMTSVDEQFF. CDR3 sequence (DNA): TGTGCCAGCAGTGAAGTGATGACATCGGTTGATGAGCAGTTCTTC.

DNA for the CDR3: TGCAGCGTCACCGTTGGGACCCACTATGGCTACACCTTC. Amino acids: CSVTVGTHYGYTF. The rearrangement uses TRBV29-1 and TRBJ1-2; D may be TRBD1 (5 bases). CDR1 SQVTM and CDR2 ANQGSEA come from the germline V gene. V dropped 6 bases and J dropped 3 bases, with 14 bases sitting between them. The CDR3 runs to 13 residues.

V gene TRBV3-1 combines with J gene TRBJ1-1; tentatively, D is TRBD1 (5 bases). The germline V and J ends were trimmed by 1 base and 1 base, with 13 bases remaining between them. The germline V gene encodes CDR1 LGHDT and CDR2 YNNKEL (reference sequence). The CDR3 has 16 amino acids. CDR3 nucleotides: TGTGCCAGCAGCCAAGTTGGCGGACAACGGAACACTGAAGCTTTCTTT. Its translation: CASSQVGGQRNTEAFF.

This rearrangement joins TRBV7-4 to TRBJ2-1; TRBD2 matches 8 bases. The CDR3 sequence is 16 residues long. Germline CDR1 and CDR2: SGHVT and SQSDAQ. Trimming took 1 base from V and 2 from J; bases not matched to a gene: 4. The CDR3 DNA reads as TGTGCCAGCAGCTTAGGCGCTAGCGGGCCCTACAATGAGCAGTTCTTC. Its translation: CASSLGASGPYNEQFF.

The sample holds many counts of this clonotype. The genes are TRBV15 and TRBJ2-1; weak D call: TRBD2 (5 bases). Germline V gene sequence: CDR1 LNHNV, CDR2 YYDKDF (reference sequence). The CDR3 is made up of 17 amino acids. V was clipped by 6 bases and J by 5 bases, with 23 bases between them. Here the CDR3 reads CATRTLIRLGIDNEQFF. DNA for the CDR3: TGTGCCACCAGGACGCTCATTCGGCTCGGGATCGACAATGAGCAGTTCTTC.

This clonotype was picked up a small number of times. The chain links TRBV20-1 to TRBJ2-2; the match to TRBD1 covers 9 bases. Germline V lookup: CDR1 DFQATT, CDR2 SNEGSKA (reference sequence). With 1 base clipped from V and 4 bases from J, the junction kept 13 bases outside the gene matches. The CDR3 totals 18 residues. CDR3 protein: CSARAPDRDRVITGELFF. DNA of the CDR3: TGCAGTGCTAGAGCGCCTGACCGGGACAGGGTTATCACCGGGGAGCTGTTTTTT.

The rearrangement joins TRBV3-1 to TRBJ2-3; D gene ambiguous. This CDR3 spans 14 amino acids. Germline V gene data show CDR1 as LGHDT and CDR2 as YNNKEL (reference sequence). Trimming left V 0 bases short and J 2 bases short, with 6 bases between. CDR3: CASSQDQATDTQYF. Here the CDR3 DNA reads TGTGCCAGCAGCCAAGATCAGGCCACAGATACGCAGTATTTT.

This clonotype was counted a few times. The rearrangement uses TRBV19 and TRBJ2-3; D unclear. Between the trimmed V and J ends, which lost 7 bases and 0 bases, there was a span of 17 bases. Germline-derived CDR1 and CDR2 are LNHDA and SQIVND (reference sequence). The CDR3 runs 16 residues. The CDR3 DNA reads as TGTGCCAGTAACCCCAGTGGTACCGGCAGCACAGATACGCAGTATTTT. It encodes CASNPSGTGSTDTQYF.

The V gene is TRBV2, the J gene TRBJ2-3; 10 bases are a match to TRBD2. After removal of 4 bases from V and 0 bases from J, the junction contained 4 bases not matched to a gene. Germline CDR1 SNHLY, CDR2 FYNNEI. CDR3 length equals 16 residues. CDR3 sequence (DNA): TGTGCCAGCAGTGCTCTAGCGGGGGTGAGCACAGATACGCAGTATTTT. This translates into CASSALAGVSTDTQYF.

The chain combines TRBV19 with TRBJ2-4, with TRBD2 as a possible D gene (5 bases). CDR1 and CDR2 from the germline V gene are LNHDA and SQIVND (reference sequence). The V gene lost 6 bases and the J gene lost 9 bases, with 12 bases spanning the gap. The CDR3 is 12 residues long. This CDR3 reads CASSTLGGIQYF. The CDR3 bases are TGTGCCAGTAGCACACTTGGAGGCATTCAGTACTTC.

The chain has TRBV4-2 and TRBJ1-2; unclear D gene. Trimming removed 1 base at V and 4 bases at J, with 10 bases between. The CDR3 sequence is 14 residues long. Germline lookup yields CDR1 LGHNA and CDR2 YNFKEQ. This CDR3 reads CASSQGTQSYGYTF. CDR3 in DNA: TGTGCCAGCAGCCAAGGAACCCAGTCCTATGGCTACACCTTC.

This clonotype has more than one count but fewer than ten. DNA for the CDR3: TGTGCCAGCAGCTTAGAGCCCCACGTTAACGAGCAGTACTTC. Amino acids: CASSLEPHVNEQYF. The rearrangement uses TRBV11-2 and TRBJ2-7, with D unclear. V was trimmed by 0 bases and J by 5 bases, leaving 11 bases between them. The CDR3 totals 14 residues. The V gene's germline CDR1 is SGHAT and CDR2 FQNNGV. The full variable domain, in which reference TRBV11-2 and TRBJ2-7 provide the parts outside the CDR3, is EAGVAQSPRYKIIEKRQSVAFWCNPISGHATLYWYQQILGQGPKLLIQFQNNGVVDDSQLPKDRFSAERLKGVDSTLKIQPAKLEDSAVYLCASSLEPHVNEQYFGPGTRLTVT.

A few counts support this clonotype. The J gene is TRBJ1-5, the V gene TRBV20-1, with 7 positions matching TRBD1. CDR1 and CDR2 from the germline V gene are DFQATT and SNEGSKA (reference sequence). V lost 7 bases to trimming and J lost 2 bases; unmatched junction nucleotides: 8. This CDR3 spans 14 amino acids. CDR3 in DNA: TGCAGTGTTGACCCCGGGACAGGCAATCAGCCCCAGCATTTT. Its protein is CSVDPGTGNQPQHF.

This sequence joins TRBV7-7 and TRBJ2-5; D gene unclear. Germline assignment: CDR1 SSHAT and CDR2 FNYEAQ (reference sequence). V was shortened by 1 base and J by 4 bases, with 10 bases between the two germline ends. The length of the CDR3 is 14 residues. CDR3 bases: TGTGCCAGCAGCTTAGTGGTTCCCGGAGAGACCCAGTACTTC. It codes for CASSLVVPGETQYF.

The genes are TRBV5-1 and TRBJ2-3; 8 bases map to TRBD2. This CDR3 spans 15 amino acids. Trimming cost V 6 bases and J 4 bases; bases outside gene matches: 10. CDR1 is SGHRS and CDR2 is YFSETQ in the germline V gene. As DNA, the CDR3 is TGCGCCAGCATCCCCTCGGGGGGGCCTGCAGATACGCAGTATTTT. Translating it yields CASIPSGGPADTQYF.

This clonotype showed up just a few times. The chain couples TRBV12-3 or TRBV12-4 to TRBJ1-2, with TRBD1 matching over 7 bases. V was pared by 4 bases and J by 8 bases, with 4 bases of the junction left unmatched. The CDR3 has 12 residues. The CDR3 region is CASSSRGGGYTF. DNA of the CDR3: TGTGCCAGCAGTTCCAGGGGGGGCGGCTACACCTTC.

In its sample, this clonotype was seen a few times. The chain combines TRBV2 with TRBJ2-7, with D possibly matching TRBD1 (6 bases). Germline V CDR1 and CDR2: SNHLY, FYNNEI. V shed 7 bases and J shed 2 bases, with 12 bases lying between them. CDR3 length equals 13 residues. CDR3 sequence (DNA): TGTGCCAGCACCCATGGACAGACCTACGAGCAGTACTTC. Translating gives CASTHGQTYEQYF.

The chain recombines TRBV7-3 with TRBJ1-2; unclear D gene. Trimming stripped 4 bases from V and 0 bases from J, with 9 bases between. The CDR3 is 14 amino acids. CDR1 is SGHTA, CDR2 FQGTGA, per germline. This CDR3 is CASSSGVTNYGYTF. In DNA, the CDR3 is TGTGCCAGCAGCTCGGGAGTTACTAACTATGGCTACACCTTC.

CDR3 nucleotides: TGTGCCAGCAGCTTCCGACTAGCGGGAGCAGGTGAGCAGTTCTTC. Translated: CASSFRLAGAGEQFF. V is TRBV7-3 and J is TRBJ2-1, with 12 bases identical to TRBD2. The CDR3 has 15 amino acids. Losses at the gene ends were 3 bases for V and 9 bases for J; bases not matched to a gene: 6. Germline assignment: CDR1 SGHTA and CDR2 FQGTGA.

The rearrangement joins TRBV5-1 to TRBJ2-1; 11 bases fit TRBD2. The junction had 14 bases not matched to a gene; V was cut back by 4 bases and J by 8 bases. CDR3 length: 17 residues. Germline loops: CDR1 SGHRS, CDR2 YFSETQ. The CDR3 nucleotides read TGCGCCAGCAGCAGACCCCAGGGACTAGCGGCTAGGGATGAGCAGTTCTTC. Translation: CASSRPQGLAARDEQFF.